A single sample is the source of the 27 T cell receptor beta chains below, sequenced in a study of T cells in women clearing cervical HPV infection. TCRdb keeps only in-frame clones here, not all; method: immunoSEQ multiplex PCR. There are approximately 16,000 clones in the sample, with around 7.2% held by the top ten. Sequencing was performed on blood buffy coat. Receptors were obtained from a woman aged 18-69 years with a cervical HPV16 infection that either progressed to CIN3+ or cleared (not recorded which).

Regarding this clone: The read is 3 residues too short to cover the CDR3 end, so that end is filled in from the germline J gene. The chain is built from TRBV5-6 and TRBJ2-5; D might be TRBD1 (5 bases). The CDR3 extends over 15 amino acids. Germline CDR1 is SGHDT and CDR2 is YYEEEE. The V end lost 0 bases, the J end lost 7 bases, and 16 bases lay between the germline ends. Incomplete CDR3 DNA: TGTGCCAGCAGCTTGGCAGGGCCCTACCCAGGGACC. Translated: CASSLAGPYPGT. The whole CDR3 reads CASSLAGPYPGTQYF.

Regarding this clone: The read terminates 3 residues ahead of where the CDR3 ends, so the germline J gene completes it. J is TRBJ2-4 and V is TRBV4-1; 10 bases are a match to TRBD2. CDR1 MGHRA and CDR2 YSYEKL come from the germline V gene. Trimming took 2 bases from V and 3 from J; bases not matched to a gene: 10. This CDR3 has 18 residues. CDR3 bases read: TGCGCCAGCAGCCAATTCGATCTCAGCGGGGGGGGCAAAAACATT. It yields the protein CASSQFDLSGGGKNI. The whole CDR3 region reads CASSQFDLSGGGKNIQYF.

Of note for this clone: The read terminates 3 residues before the CDR3 end, so the remaining end is supplied by the germline J gene. The chain couples TRBV2 to TRBJ2-7, with D uncertain. Germline assignment: CDR1 SNHLY and CDR2 FYNNEI. With 3 bases removed from V and 3 bases from J, the gap between germline ends came to 12 bases. The CDR3 sequence is 14 residues long. CDR3 DNA, as far as it was read: TGTGCCAGCAGTGAGGGCAACTTCAGCTACGAG. Protein: CASSEGNFSYE. The CDR3 as a whole reads CASSEGNFSYEQYF.

With respect to this clone: The CDR3 extends 3 residues past the end of the read, so its final part is completed from the germline J gene. The chain combines TRBV29-1 with TRBJ1-3; 7 positions match TRBD1. Germline-derived CDR1 and CDR2 are SQVTM and ANQGSEA. The J segment lost 0 bases and the V segment lost 6 bases, leaving 5 bases of the junction unmatched. This CDR3 has 14 amino acids. Incomplete CDR3 DNA: TGCAGCGTGGACAGACAGGGCTCTGGAAACACC. Amino acids: CSVDRQGSGNT. The entire CDR3 protein reads CSVDRQGSGNTIYF.

As to this clone: The read stops 3 residues short of the end of the CDR3; the missing end is completed from the germline J gene. The chain links TRBV20-1 to TRBJ2-3; 9 bases match TRBD2. Trimming at V came to 3 bases and at J to 6 bases, leaving 4 bases not matched to a gene. CDR3 length: 13 residues. CDR1 is DFQATT, CDR2 SNEGSKA, per germline (reference sequence). CDR3 DNA, as far as it was read: TGCAGTGCTAGGCTAGCGGGGTATGATACG. It encodes CSARLAGYDT. The entire CDR3 protein is CSARLAGYDTQYF.

As concerns this clone: The read falls 3 residues short of the CDR3 end, and the missing part is taken from the germline J gene. This chain links TRBV11-2 with TRBJ2-1; TRBD2 might be the D (5 bases). V was shortened by 3 bases and J by 9 bases, with 12 bases between the two germline ends. This CDR3 spans 13 amino acids. Germline loops: CDR1 SGHAT, CDR2 FQNNGV. CDR3 bases read: TGTGCCAGCAGCTTTGGGCTAGCTGGTGAG. Translating it yields CASSFGLAGE. The complete CDR3 protein is CASSFGLAGEQFF.

For this clone: Sequencing ends 3 residues short of the CDR3 end; the germline J gene provides the rest. The V call is TRBV5-6, the J call TRBJ2-3, with no clear D. The ends were cut back, 2 bases at V and 6 bases at J, with 13 bases in the middle. The CDR3 has 14 amino acids. Germline V gene lookup returns CDR1 SGHDT and CDR2 YYEEEE. CDR3 DNA (partial): TGTGCCAGCAGCTTCCGGGTCCGTGGGGATACG. Protein sequence: CASSFRVRGDT. The full CDR3 is CASSFRVRGDTQYF.

About this clone itself: The CDR3 extends 3 residues past the end of the read, so its final part is completed from the germline J gene. V is TRBV20-1 and J is TRBJ2-5, with TRBD1 as a possible D gene (6 bases). Trimming removed 2 bases from V and 3 bases from J, with 13 bases in between. CDR1 is DFQATT, CDR2 SNEGSKA, per germline (reference sequence). CDR3 length: 14 amino acids. CDR3 DNA, as far as it was read: TGCAGTGCTAGAAGTGGGACACCTAAAGAGACC. This codes for CSARSGTPKET. The full CDR3 is CSARSGTPKETQYF.

Regarding this clone: The CDR3 end is not reached by the read, which stops 3 residues before it; the germline J gene fills it in. The rearrangement joins TRBV2 to TRBJ1-3; D is ambiguous. The germline CDR1 and CDR2 sequences are SNHLY and FYNNEI. Trimming took 2 bases from V and 1 from J, leaving 9 bases between them. This CDR3 contains 15 residues. Partial CDR3 DNA: TGTGCCAGCAGTGAACGGGTTAGATCTGGAAACACC. Protein product: CASSERVRSGNT. The CDR3 reads in full as CASSERVRSGNTIYF.

Concerning this clone: The read terminates 3 residues ahead of where the CDR3 ends, so the germline J gene completes it. V and J are TRBV7-9 and TRBJ1-2, with D perhaps TRBD1 (6 bases). Trimming shortened V by 6 bases and J by 4 bases, and 18 bases separated the two germline ends. The CDR3 length is 15 residues. Germline CDR1 and CDR2: SEHNR and FQNEAQ (reference sequence). Incomplete CDR3 DNA: TGTGCCAGCAGTAGAAGACAGGCGCCTGGCTATGGC. Protein product: CASSRRQAPGYG. The whole CDR3 reads CASSRRQAPGYGYTF.

Turning to this clone: The CDR3 end is not reached by the read, which stops 3 residues before it; the germline J gene fills it in. The V gene is TRBV20-1, the J gene TRBJ2-3; 7 positions match TRBD2. Trimming cost V 0 bases and J 3 bases; bases outside gene matches: 3. Looked up from germline, CDR1 is DFQATT and CDR2 is SNEGSKA (reference sequence). The CDR3 is made up of 14 amino acids. CDR3 region: CSAREAGLTDTQYF. The CDR3 DNA, read in part, is TGCAGTGCTAGAGAAGCGGGACTTACAGATACG.

Note on this clone: The read ends 3 residues shy of where the CDR3 ends; the end is completed using the germline J gene. The chain joins TRBV5-4 to TRBJ1-2; D may be TRBD1 (5 bases). CDR1 is SGHNT, CDR2 YYREEE, per germline (reference sequence). The CDR3 spans 14 residues. The ends were cut back, 0 bases at V and 7 bases at J, with 13 bases in the middle. The CDR3 sequence: CASSLEGLGGGYTF. The DNA read from the CDR3 is TGTGCCAGCAGCTTGGAGGGGCTGGGCGGTGGC.

A remark on this clone: The read is 3 residues too short to cover the CDR3 end, so that end is filled in from the germline J gene. V usage is TRBV7-6 and J usage is TRBJ1-5, with D hard to call. The CDR3 has 16 amino acids. The V gene's germline CDR1 is SGHVS and CDR2 FNYEAQ. Trimming removed 5 bases at V and 0 bases at J, with 14 bases between. The covered CDR3 bases are TGTGCCAGCAGCGCCTTCAGTCATTCTAGCAATCAGCCC. This encodes CASSAFSHSSNQP. The full CDR3 protein is CASSAFSHSSNQPQHF. The whole variable domain, filled in from reference TRBV7-6 and TRBJ1-5, reads GAGVSQSPRYKVTKRGQDVALRCDPISGHVSLYWYRQALGQGPEFLTYFNYEAQQDKSGLPNDRFSAERPEGSISTLTIQRTEQRDSAMYRCASSAFSHSSNQPQHFGDGTRLSIL.

On this clone: Coverage ceases 3 residues before the CDR3 finishes, and the germline J gene fills in the end. The gene calls are TRBV19 and TRBJ1-2, with a tentative D call TRBD1 (5 bases). The CDR3 totals 14 residues. Deletions cut 0 bases from V and 5 bases from J, with 10 bases between. Germline-derived CDR1 and CDR2 are LNHDA and SQIVND (reference sequence). Incomplete CDR3 DNA: TGTGCCAGTAGTATAGAGACGACAGCGTATGGC. Translating gives CASSIETTAYG. The entire CDR3 protein reads CASSIETTAYGYTF.

Comments on this clone: The read comes to an end 3 residues before the CDR3 does, leaving the germline J gene to fill in the end. The chain uses TRBV5-4 and TRBJ2-7; D is undetermined. This CDR3 is built from 15 residues. Trimming took off 0 bases at V and 0 bases at J, with 10 bases between the two ends. Per germline, CDR1 SGHNT and CDR2 YYREEE (reference sequence). CDR3 amino acids: CASSLDPGSSYEQYF. The CDR3 DNA, read in part, is TGTGCCAGCAGCTTGGACCCGGGTAGCTCCTACGAG.

CDR3 protein: CASSEHQPQHF. The part of the CDR3 DNA that was read is TGCGCCAGCAGTGAACACCAGCCC. The chain employs TRBV10-1 and TRBJ1-5; D remains ambiguous. The CDR3 extends 3 residues past the end of the read, so its final part is completed from the germline J gene. This CDR3 has 11 amino acids. CDR1 is WNHNN and CDR2 is SYGVQD in the germline V gene (reference sequence). The V end lost 3 bases, the J end lost 7 bases, and 4 bases lay between the germline ends.

As regards this clone: Coverage ceases 3 residues before the CDR3 finishes, and the germline J gene fills in the end. The chain carries TRBV30 and TRBJ2-3; TRBD1 agrees at 7 bases. CDR1 GTSNPN and CDR2 SVGIG come from the germline V gene (reference sequence). This CDR3 spans 12 amino acids. With V trimmed by 3 bases and J by 6 bases, 3 bases remained unmatched. CDR3 residues: CAWSEQGDTQYF. The CDR3 bases that were read are TGTGCCTGGAGCGAACAGGGGGATACG.

With respect to this clone: The CDR3 end lies 3 residues beyond the end of the read and is filled in from the germline J gene. V is TRBV19 and J is TRBJ2-5; weak D call: TRBD1 (5 bases). Germline-derived CDR1 and CDR2 are LNHDA and SQIVND (reference sequence). The CDR3 spans 13 residues. The V and J ends lost 4 bases and 4 bases respectively, with 10 bases between them. The CDR3 here is CASSTSGRETQYF. The covered CDR3 bases are TGTGCCAGTAGTACCTCAGGGCGAGAGACC.

Comments on this clone: The DNA ends 3 residues before the CDR3 does, and the rest of the CDR3 is filled in from the germline J gene. The chain combines TRBV27 with TRBJ1-5, with D possibly TRBD1 on 6 matching bases. CDR3 length: 14 residues. Trimming removed 3 bases from V and 7 bases from J, with 13 bases in between. Germline CDR1 reads MNHEY; CDR2 reads SMNVEV (reference sequence). CDR3 protein: CASSFRRDNQPQHF. The DNA read from the CDR3 is TGTGCCAGCAGTTTTCGTAGGGACAACCAGCCC.

A note on this clone: The sequence runs out 3 residues before the end of the CDR3; the remainder is reconstructed from the germline J gene. This chain connects TRBV11-2 to TRBJ1-4, with TRBD1 matching 9 bases. Germline V gene data show CDR1 as SGHAT and CDR2 as FQNNGV. The CDR3 covers 13 residues. CDR3 protein: CASSSGTGFELFF. The sequenced part of the CDR3 DNA is TGTGCCAGCAGCTCAGGGACAGGGTTTGAA.

Details on this clone: Read coverage stops 3 residues before the CDR3 terminus; the germline J gene supplies the remainder. The V gene is TRBV6-2 or TRBV6-3, the J gene TRBJ2-3; TRBD2 agrees at 9 bases. Germline V CDR1 and CDR2: MNHEY, SVGEGT. Losses at the gene ends were 2 bases for V and 2 bases for J; bases not matched to a gene: 5. This CDR3 region has 16 residues. CDR3 region: CASSYNLAGPTDTQYF. CDR3 bases read: TGTGCCAGCAGTTACAATCTAGCGGGGCCCACAGATACG.

The CDR3: CASSPTQGSDTQYF. The sequenced part of the CDR3 DNA is TGCGCCAGCAGCCCGACACAGGGTTCAGATACG. V usage is TRBV5-1 and J usage is TRBJ2-3, with D tentatively TRBD1 (6 bases). Read sequence stops 3 residues before the CDR3 end, and the germline J gene provides the missing end. Germline V gene lookup returns CDR1 SGHRS and CDR2 YFSETQ. The CDR3 sequence is 14 residues long. V was pared by 4 bases and J by 4 bases, with 13 bases between. Full variable domain (rest looked up from reference TRBV5-1 and TRBJ2-3): KAGVTQTPRYLIKTRGQQVTLSCSPISGHRSVSWYQQTPGQGLQFLFEYFSETQRNKGNFPGRFSGRQFSNSRSEMNVSTLELGDSALYLCASSPTQGSDTQYFGPGTRLTVL.

About this clone itself: Coverage ceases 3 residues before the CDR3 finishes, and the germline J gene fills in the end. V usage is TRBV19 and J usage is TRBJ1-5, with D unresolved. CDR3 length equals 12 residues. Trimming took off 5 bases at V and 4 bases at J, with 6 bases between the two ends. Germline V CDR1 and CDR2: LNHDA, SQIVND (reference sequence). The covered CDR3 bases are TGTGCCAGTAGTCTCAGGAATCAGCCC. As protein: CASSLRNQP. The complete CDR3 reads CASSLRNQPQHF.

By frequency, this clone registers medium-sized (0.01 to 0.1%). The read is 3 residues too short to cover the CDR3 end, so that end is filled in from the germline J gene. V and J are TRBV6-2 or TRBV6-3 and TRBJ2-3; 10 bases match TRBD1. The trim removed 0 bases at V and 0 bases at J, leaving 3 bases unmatched. Germline CDR1 and CDR2: MNHEY and SVGEGT. The CDR3 has 17 residues. CDR3 amino acids: CASSYSGQGRSTDTQYF. The sequenced part of the CDR3 DNA is TGTGCCAGCAGTTACTCGGGACAGGGGAGAAGCACAGATACG.

In the case of this clone: Read data end 3 residues before the CDR3 end; the end is taken from the germline J gene. The gene calls are TRBV5-4 and TRBJ2-7; 10 bases are a match to TRBD2. Looked up from germline, CDR1 is SGHNT and CDR2 is YYREEE (reference sequence). After removal of 0 bases from V and 0 bases from J, the junction contained 3 bases not matched to a gene. The CDR3 is made up of 16 amino acids. Here the CDR3 reads CASSLASGGSSYEQYF. CDR3 bases read: TGTGCCAGCAGCTTGGCTAGCGGGGGAAGCTCCTACGAG.

Worth noting for this clone: The missing CDR3 end, 3 residues past where the read stops, is filled in from the germline J gene. The J gene is TRBJ1-2, the V gene TRBV2, with D possibly being TRBD1 (5 bases). V dropped 0 bases and J dropped 7 bases, with 12 bases sitting between them. The CDR3 consists of 14 residues. CDR1 and CDR2 from the germline V gene are SNHLY and FYNNEI. CDR3: CASSEAIDRGGYTF. CDR3 DNA, as far as it was read: TGTGCCAGCAGTGAAGCCATCGACAGAGGTGGC.

Comment on this clone: The read ends 3 residues before the CDR3 terminus; that terminus is restored from the germline J gene. The genes are TRBV28 and TRBJ2-1; 8 nucleotides match TRBD1. V shed 3 bases, J shed 2 bases, and the junction held 12 bases outside the gene matches. The CDR3 is made up of 18 amino acids. The germline CDR1 and CDR2 sequences are MDHEN and SYDVKM. CDR3 residues: CASSFPSDRVSPYNEQFF. The sequenced part of the CDR3 DNA is TGTGCCAGCAGTTTCCCCTCGGACAGGGTTTCGCCCTACAATGAG.